These 3 T cell receptor beta chains originate from one sample sequenced in a study of blood T cell repertoires in COVID-19. Only in-frame clones appear in the TCRdb table, and some are missing; sequencing was by immunoSEQ multiplex PCR. The sample gives approximately 390,000 clones, around 87% of which show up once; roughly a tenth is in the top ten. Material for sequencing was PBMCs or T cells enriched from blood (not recorded which). Receptor source: a woman aged 50 to 65 who had recovered from COVID-19.

The chain carries TRBV4-2 and TRBJ2-1, with 12 bases matching TRBD2. CDR3 size: 19 residues. Germline values: CDR1 LGHNA, CDR2 YNFKEQ. The V and J ends lost 4 bases and 0 bases, in that order; junction bases with no gene match: 10. The DNA for the CDR3 is TGTGCCAGCAGCCCCGCGGGACTAGCGGGTCCCAGCTCCTACAATGAGCAGTTCTTC. This gives the protein CASSPAGLAGPSSYNEQFF.

The chain has TRBV5-1 and TRBJ1-3; TRBD1 is a possible D gene (5 bases). The CDR3 covers 14 residues. CDR1 is SGHRS and CDR2 is YFSETQ in the germline V gene. V was pared by 1 base and J by 8 bases, with 13 bases between. Written as DNA, the CDR3 is TGCGCCAGCAGCTTGCGTAGGGGTTCAGACACCATATATTTT. This sequence encodes CASSLRRGSDTIYF.

CDR3 nucleotides: TGTGCCAGCAGCCTTGCGCGGGGGCTCGGAAACACCATATATTTT. Protein: CASSLARGLGNTIYF. The rearrangement links TRBV7-9 to TRBJ1-3; D is possibly TRBD1 (6 bases). Germline V CDR1 and CDR2: SEHNR, FQNEAQ (reference sequence). The CDR3 runs 15 residues. Trimming stripped 5 bases from V and 4 bases from J, with 15 bases between.